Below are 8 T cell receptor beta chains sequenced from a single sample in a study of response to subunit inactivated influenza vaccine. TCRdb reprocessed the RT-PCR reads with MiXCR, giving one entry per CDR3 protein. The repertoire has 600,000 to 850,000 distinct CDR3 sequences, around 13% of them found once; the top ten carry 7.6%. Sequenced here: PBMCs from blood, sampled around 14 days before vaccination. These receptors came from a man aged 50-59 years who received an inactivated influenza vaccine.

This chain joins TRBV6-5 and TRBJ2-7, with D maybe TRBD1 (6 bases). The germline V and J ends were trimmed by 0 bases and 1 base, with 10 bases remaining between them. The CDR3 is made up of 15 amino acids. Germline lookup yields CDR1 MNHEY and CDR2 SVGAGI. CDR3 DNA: TGTGCCAGCAGTTACTCGCCTCAGGGGTCCTACGAGCAGTACTTC. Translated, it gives CASSYSPQGSYEQYF.

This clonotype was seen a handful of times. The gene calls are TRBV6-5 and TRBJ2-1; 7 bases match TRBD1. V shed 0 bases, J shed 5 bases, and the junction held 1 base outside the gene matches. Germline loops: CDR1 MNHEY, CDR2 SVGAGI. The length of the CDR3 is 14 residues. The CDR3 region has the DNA TGTGCCAGCAGTTACTCGGACAGGAACAATGAGCAGTTCTTC. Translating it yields CASSYSDRNNEQFF.

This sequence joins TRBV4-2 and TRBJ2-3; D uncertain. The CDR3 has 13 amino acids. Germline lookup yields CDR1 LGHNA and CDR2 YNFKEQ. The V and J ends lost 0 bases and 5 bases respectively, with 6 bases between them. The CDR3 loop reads CASSQDSQDTQYF. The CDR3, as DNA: TGTGCCAGCAGCCAAGATTCGCAAGATACGCAGTATTTT.

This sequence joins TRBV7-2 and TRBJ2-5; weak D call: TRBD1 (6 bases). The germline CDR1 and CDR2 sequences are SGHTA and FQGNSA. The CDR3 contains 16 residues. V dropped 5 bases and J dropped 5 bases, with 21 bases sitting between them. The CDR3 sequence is CASSTRSLRGSETQYF. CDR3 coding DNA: TGTGCCAGCAGCACCCGATCCCTGAGGGGGTCGGAGACCCAGTACTTC.

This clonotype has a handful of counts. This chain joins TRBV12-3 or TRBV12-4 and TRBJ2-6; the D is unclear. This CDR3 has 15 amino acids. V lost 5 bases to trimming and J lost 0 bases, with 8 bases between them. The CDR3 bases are TGTGCCAGCAGTAAGACGTCCTCTGGGGCCAACGTCCTGACTTTC. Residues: CASSKTSSGANVLTF.

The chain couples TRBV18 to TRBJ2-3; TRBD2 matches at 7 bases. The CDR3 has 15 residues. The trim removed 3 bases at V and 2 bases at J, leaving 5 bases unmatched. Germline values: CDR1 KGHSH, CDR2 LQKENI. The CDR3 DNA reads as TGTGCCAGCTCACCTCCGGGACTACACACAGATACGCAGTATTTT. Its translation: CASSPPGLHTDTQYF. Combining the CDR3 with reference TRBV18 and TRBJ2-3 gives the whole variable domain NAGVMQNPRHLVRRRGQEARLRCSPMKGHSHVYWYRQLPEEGLKFMVYLQKENIIDESGMPKERFSAEFPKEGPSILRIQQVVRGDSAAYFCASSPPGLHTDTQYFGPGTRLTVL.

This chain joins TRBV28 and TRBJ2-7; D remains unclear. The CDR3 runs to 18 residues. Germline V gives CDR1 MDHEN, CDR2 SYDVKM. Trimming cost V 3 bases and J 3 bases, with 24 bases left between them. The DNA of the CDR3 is TGTGCCAGCAGTTTCTCCATTGTCCTCGGTAGAAGTCACTACGAGCAGTACTTC. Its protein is CASSFSIVLGRSHYEQYF.

Here the CDR3 reads CASSRDREAYEQYF. The DNA of the CDR3 is TGTGCCAGCAGCCGGGACAGGGAAGCCTACGAGCAGTACTTC. The genes are TRBV5-4 and TRBJ2-7; 9 bases align to TRBD1. Germline lookup yields CDR1 SGHNT and CDR2 YYREEE (reference sequence). This CDR3 has 14 amino acids. J gave up 2 bases and V 4 bases, and 4 bases lay outside the gene matches.